Presented here are 13 T cell receptor beta chains from one specimen sequenced in a study of T-cell reconstitution after alpha-beta-depleted transplantation in children. Unique molecular identifiers were used in preparing the TCRbeta library. MiXCR, applied by TCRdb to the PCR reads, yields one record per CDR3 protein. In the table there are 200,000 to 300,000 distinct CDR3 sequences, roughly 25% of which are singletons. The material sequenced was PBMCs, mostly from graft donor cells, taken 360 days after TCRalphabeta/CD19-depleted stem cell transplant. These receptors were taken from a female patient between 2 and 10 years old who had a stem cell transplant for congenital amegakaryocytic thrombocytopenia, so the T cells may come from the graft donor.

This clonotype was detected only a few times. The chain joins TRBV4-1 to TRBJ1-6, with a tentative D call TRBD1 (5 bases). Trimming removed 5 bases from V and 7 bases from J, with 12 bases in between. CDR1 and CDR2 (germline): MGHRA, YSYEKL. CDR3 size: 14 residues. The CDR3 coding sequence is TGCGCCAGCAGCGTAAACCCAGGGAATTCACCCCTCCACTTT. It specifies CASSVNPGNSPLHF.

This sequence joins TRBV4-3 and TRBJ2-1; 9 bases map to TRBD2. The V and J ends lost 3 bases and 6 bases, in that order; junction bases with no gene match: 6. The V gene's germline CDR1 is LGHNA and CDR2 YSLEER. The CDR3 has 15 residues. CDR3 in amino acids: CASSQLAGGSNEQFF. The CDR3 DNA sequence: TGCGCCAGCAGCCAGCTGGCGGGAGGGTCCAATGAGCAGTTCTTC.

This clonotype occurred a few times. The chain uses TRBV3-1 and TRBJ2-7, with a possible D match to TRBD2 (6 bases). This CDR3 has 14 amino acids. With 3 bases removed from V and 5 bases from J, the gap between germline ends came to 14 bases. Germline CDR1 and CDR2: LGHDT and YNNKEL (reference sequence). CDR3 nucleotides: TGTGCCAGCAGCCATTCGGGACTCCCTCACGAGCAGTACTTC. This translates into CASSHSGLPHEQYF.

This clonotype was counted many times. The chain has TRBV24-1 and TRBJ2-1; D is uncertain. Germline V gives CDR1 KGHDR, CDR2 SFDVKD. V dropped 7 bases and J dropped 10 bases, with 1 base sitting between them. The CDR3 is 8 residues long. Written as DNA, the CDR3 is TGTGCCACCAGCGAGCAGTTCTTC. Translated: CATSEQFF.

Only a few counts were recorded for this clonotype. This chain uses TRBV20-1 with TRBJ2-7, with D possibly matching TRBD2 (6 bases). Deletions cut 6 bases from V and 5 bases from J, with 20 bases between. This CDR3 is built from 14 residues. Germline V gives CDR1 DFQATT, CDR2 SNEGSKA (reference sequence). The CDR3 region is CSAIPGLLSDEQYF. In DNA, the CDR3 is TGCAGTGCCATACCGGGACTTCTGTCCGACGAGCAGTACTTC.

V usage is TRBV6-1 and J usage is TRBJ2-3, with 8 bases identical to TRBD1. The V segment lost 5 bases and the J segment 3 bases; nucleotides outside the gene matches: 4. Germline V lookup: CDR1 MNHNS, CDR2 SASEGT. There are 14 residues in the CDR3. In nucleotides, the CDR3 is TGTGCCAGCAGTCGACAGGGGTTGACAGATACGCAGTATTTT. Its translation is CASSRQGLTDTQYF.

This clonotype was observed a handful of times. J is TRBJ1-1 and V is TRBV28; D not certain. Germline V CDR1 and CDR2: MDHEN, SYDVKM. The CDR3 has 13 residues. The ends were cut back, 0 bases at V and 1 base at J, with 3 bases in the middle. The DNA of the CDR3 is TGTGCCAGCAGTTTATGGCGGAACACTGAAGCTTTCTTT. Translation: CASSLWRNTEAFF. The full variable domain, its missing parts supplied by reference TRBV28 and TRBJ1-1, is DVKVTQSSRYLVKRTGEKVFLECVQDMDHENMFWYRQDPGLGLRLIYFSYDVKMKEKGDIPEGYSVSREKKERFSLILESASTNQTSMYLCASSLWRNTEAFFGQGTRLTVV.

This clonotype was seen only a few times. The chain uses TRBV5-1 and TRBJ2-7; TRBD2 agrees at 10 bases. V shed 0 bases and J 2 bases; nucleotides not matched to a gene: 11. Germline lookup yields CDR1 SGHRS and CDR2 YFSETQ. There are 18 residues in the CDR3. CDR3 loop: CASSLALRSGRAAYEQYF. The DNA of the CDR3 is TGCGCCAGCAGCTTGGCGTTACGAAGCGGGAGGGCCGCCTACGAGCAGTACTTC.

V is TRBV20-1 and J is TRBJ2-1; D is ambiguous. Germline CDR1 DFQATT, CDR2 SNEGSKA (reference sequence). Trimming shortened V by 0 bases and J by 8 bases, and 5 bases separated the two germline ends. This CDR3 contains 11 residues. This chain's CDR3 is CSAREWYEQFF. For the CDR3, the DNA is TGCAGTGCTAGAGAATGGTATGAGCAGTTCTTC.

The chain links TRBV7-8 to TRBJ2-5; 12 positions agree with TRBD2. The germline CDR1 and CDR2 sequences are SGHVS and FQNEAQ. CDR3 length: 19 residues. V lost 0 bases, J lost 5 bases, and 13 bases stayed unmatched. For the CDR3, the DNA is TGTGCCAGCAGCTTAGCGCGCCTAGCGGGGGGGCGATTTTGGGAGACCCAGTACTTC. Translation: CASSLARLAGGRFWETQYF.

The chain has TRBV24-1 and TRBJ2-7; 7 bases fit TRBD1. The CDR3 runs to 13 residues. V lost 3 bases, J lost 6 bases, and 4 bases stayed unmatched. CDR1 and CDR2 (germline): KGHDR, SFDVKD. This CDR3 is CATSDPQGREQYF. The CDR3 DNA reads as TGTGCCACCAGTGATCCACAGGGGCGCGAGCAGTACTTC.

The rearrangement links TRBV30 to TRBJ2-1; D not certain. The germline V gene has CDR1 GTSNPN and CDR2 SVGIG (reference sequence). Trimming cost V 2 bases and J 5 bases, with 1 base left between them. The CDR3 totals 10 residues. CDR3 region: CAWSHNEQFF. The CDR3 DNA sequence: TGTGCCTGGAGTCACAATGAGCAGTTCTTC.

This chain links TRBV12-3 or TRBV12-4 with TRBJ1-3; D not certain. This CDR3 region has 12 residues. Trimming shortened V by 3 bases and J by 6 bases, and 6 bases separated the two germline ends. The CDR3 DNA sequence: TGTGCCAGCAGTTTGACCCTAAACACCATATATTTT. This translates into CASSLTLNTIYF.